Shown below are 6 T cell receptor beta chains from a single sample sequenced in a study of tumor-infiltrating lymphocytes in primary liver carcinoma. Unsorted whole blood served as the source of blood RNA, and germline DNA was extracted as well. The input was around 530 ng total RNA; TCR beta cDNA was made from it with a constant-region primer. Three nested multiplex PCR rounds, a slightly modified ARM-PCR method, built the TCR beta libraries. The first two PCR rounds used TRBV1-TRBV30 forward primers with a C-beta reverse primer, about 10 cycles each. TCRdb reprocessed the multiplex PCR reads with MiXCR, giving one entry per CDR3 protein. This table has approximately 300,000 distinct CDR3 sequences, around three fifths appearing once. Sequencing was done on a sample of peripheral blood. These TCRs come from a middle-aged man with primary liver carcinoma and hepatitis B virus infection.

This clonotype has a count of ten or more. The chain combines TRBV6-1 with TRBJ1-1; D call uncertain. Germline V CDR1 and CDR2: MNHNS, SASEGT. The CDR3 has 13 amino acids. Between the trimmed V and J ends, which lost 5 bases and 2 bases, there was a span of 9 bases. CDR3 coding DNA: TGTGCCAGCAGTAGAGGGTTCAACACTGAAGCTTTCTTT. Protein product: CASSRGFNTEAFF.

This clonotype was recorded many times. V usage is TRBV29-1 and J usage is TRBJ2-1, with 13 bases aligning to TRBD2. This CDR3 comprises 14 residues. The ends lost 4 bases at V and 3 bases at J; junction bases unmatched: 0. Germline CDR1 and CDR2: SQVTM and ANQGSEA. The CDR3 is CSVGTSGSYNEQFF. CDR3 nucleotide sequence: TGCAGCGTTGGGACTAGCGGGAGCTACAATGAGCAGTTCTTC.

In regard to this clonotype: The junction and the germline gene differ at one end; a read error may be behind it. The chain has TRBV5-4 and TRBJ2-1, with 7 positions matching TRBD2. The length of the CDR3 is 17 residues. Germline CDR1 reads SGHNT; CDR2 reads YYREEE (reference sequence). CDR3 nucleotides: TGTGTCAGCAAATGGGGAGGGATATTTGCAATGGGCAATGAGCAGTTCTTC. Amino acid sequence: CVSKWGGIFAMGNEQFF.

Notes on this clonotype: A read error is possible here, since a much larger clone lies one base away. The V call is TRBV14, the J call TRBJ2-7; D is undetermined. The length of the CDR3 is 14 residues. V dropped 4 bases and J dropped 1 base, with 11 bases sitting between them. Germline values: CDR1 SGHDN, CDR2 FVKESK. The CDR3 protein is CASSPTDGSYEQYF. The CDR3 DNA follows: TGTGCCAGCAGCCCTACGGACGGTTCCTACGAGCAGTACTTC.

This clonotype came up a few times. The genes are TRBV5-4 and TRBJ2-2, with D perhaps matching TRBD1 (6 bases). Trimming took off 5 bases at V and 1 base at J, with 12 bases between the two ends. In germline, CDR1 is SGHNT, CDR2 YYREEE (reference sequence). The CDR3 consists of 15 residues. CDR3: CASSPGTLNTGELFF. Here the CDR3 DNA reads TGTGCCAGCAGTCCCGGGACACTGAACACCGGGGAGCTGTTTTTT.

About this clonotype itself: A much larger clone is a single base away; this may be a read error. This rearrangement joins TRBV6-2 or TRBV6-3 to TRBJ2-7; no firm D call. The germline gives CDR1 MNHEY, CDR2 SVGEGT. The CDR3 covers 11 residues. The CDR3 reads CTSSETREQYF. The CDR3 DNA is TGTACCAGCAGTGAGACTCGGGAGCAGTACTTC.